These T cell receptor beta chains were read from a single sample in a study of blood T cell repertoires in COVID-19. TCRdb keeps only in-frame clones here, not all; method: immunoSEQ multiplex PCR. The table records about 210,000 clones, about 89% of them present only once. The sequencing sample was made of peripheral blood. Receptors originate from a woman between 40 and 55 years old with acute or convalescent COVID-19. The CDR3 runs from the conserved cysteine through the conserved F or W. D genes are given only for firm matches. Size is omitted from some rows. Given values are once, few, many or a class for expanded clones.

j_call v_call clone_size d_call cdr3_aa cdr3_nt
TRBJ2-2 TRBV27 . TRBD2 CASSYGLAGITGELFF TGTGCCAGCAGTTACGGACTAGCGGGGATCACCGGGGAGCTGTTTTTT
TRBJ1-2 TRBV18 . . CASSKIETDYGYTF TGTGCCAGCTCAAAAATTGAAACGGACTATGGCTACACCTTC
TRBJ1-3 TRBV9 . TRBD1 CASSAGQVSGNTIYF TGTGCCAGCAGCGCGGGACAGGTCTCTGGAAACACCATATATTTT
TRBJ2-1 TRBV4-2 . TRBD2 CASSQDQRLAGNNEQFF TGTGCCAGCAGCCAAGATCAGAGGCTAGCGGGGAACAATGAGCAGTTCTTC
TRBJ1-6 TRBV5-1 . . CASSLDPVGGSPLHF TGCGCCAGCAGCTTGGACCCCGTTGGAGGTTCACCCCTCCACTTT
TRBJ1-4 TRBV19 . . CASSIGQTTNEKLFF TGTGCCAGTAGTATCGGACAGACAACTAATGAAAAACTGTTTTTT
TRBJ1-3 TRBV5-1 . TRBD1 CASSARQGAGNTIYF TGCGCCAGCAGCGCCCGACAGGGAGCCGGAAACACCATATATTTT
TRBJ1-6 TRBV6-6 . . CASSDSRNSPLHF TGTGCCAGCAGTGACAGTAGGAATTCACCCCTCCACTTT
TRBJ2-5 TRBV10-3 once TRBD1 CAISGGGTETQYF TGTGCCATCAGTGGAGGGGGCACGGAGACCCAGTACTTC
TRBJ1-2 TRBV20-1 many . CSASQTEHGYTF TGCAGTGCTAGTCAGACAGAACATGGCTACACCTTC
TRBJ2-1 TRBV7-3 . TRBD2 CASSLAGGGSSYNEQFF TGCGCCAGCAGCCTCGCCGGGGGGGGATCCTCCTACAATGAGCAGTTCTTC
TRBJ1-1 TRBV11-3 . . CASSLEGRSEAFF TGTGCCAGCAGCTTAGAGGGGAGATCTGAAGCTTTCTTT
TRBJ1-1 TRBV7-2 . TRBD1 CASSTRDRVNTEAFF TGTGCCAGCAGCACCCGGGACAGAGTGAACACTGAAGCTTTCTTT
TRBJ1-5 TRBV2 . . CASKDAVSNQPQHF TGTGCCAGCAAAGACGCGGTTTCGAATCAGCCCCAGCATTTT
TRBJ1-2 TRBV2 . . CASRDSPLGYTF TGTGCCAGCAGGGACAGTCCCCTTGGCTACACCTTC
TRBJ2-3 TRBV7-2 . TRBD1 CASSLGIGTGGTDTQYF TGTGCCAGCAGCTTAGGCATCGGGACAGGGGGCACAGATACGCAGTATTTT
TRBJ2-4 TRBV4-1 . . CASSQGGAAGRRNIQYF TGCGCCAGCAGCCAAGGAGGAGCGGCCGGTCGGAGAAACATTCAGTACTTC
TRBJ1-5 TRBV19 . . CASKARSWHF TGTGCCAGTAAGGCGAGGTCATGGCATTTT
TRBJ2-5 TRBV2 . . CASSEFSGSRNQETQYF TGTGCCAGCAGTGAATTCTCCGGGTCGCGAAATCAAGAGACCCAGTACTTC
TRBJ1-1 TRBV18 . . CASSSQGNTEAFF TGTGCCAGCTCGTCGCAGGGGAACACTGAAGCTTTCTTT
TRBJ1-6 TRBV27 . . CASTLRASSYNSPLHF TGTGCCAGCACCCTGCGGGCCAGCTCCTATAATTCACCCCTCCACTTT
TRBJ2-5 TRBV5-1 once TRBD2 CASSLARASGYQETQYF TGCGCCAGCAGCTTGGCCCGGGCTAGCGGGTACCAAGAGACCCAGTACTTC
TRBJ1-3 TRBV4-2 . . CASSQGRYSGNTIYF TGTGCCAGCAGCCAAGGGCGGTACTCTGGAAACACCATATATTTT
TRBJ2-2 TRBV5-6 once TRBD1 CASSWITGVGTGELFF TGTGCCAGCAGCTGGATAACAGGGGTTGGGACCGGGGAGCTGTTTTTT
TRBJ1-2 TRBV6-5 . . CASSDSQFYGYTF TGTGCCAGCAGCGATTCACAGTTCTATGGCTACACCTTC
TRBJ1-2 TRBV3-1/TRBV3-2 . . CASSQGGSGSPYGYTF TGTGCCAGCAGCCAAGGGGGGAGCGGGTCTCCCTATGGCTACACCTTC
TRBJ1-5 TRBV23-1 . . CASSQSKGDSNQPQHF TGCGCCAGCAGTCAATCGAAGGGGGATAGCAATCAGCCCCAGCATTTT
TRBJ2-2 TRBV5-1 . . CASEESSPTGELFF TGCGCCAGCGAGGAGAGTAGCCCCACCGGGGAGCTGTTTTTT
TRBJ1-6 TRBV6-5 . . CASRRPTGFSPLHF TGTGCCAGCAGACGACCAACAGGGTTTTCACCCCTCCACTTT
TRBJ1-5 TRBV6-2/TRBV6-3 . . CASSYWGGNQPQHF TGTGCCAGCAGTTACTGGGGCGGCAATCAGCCCCAGCATTTT
TRBJ1-2 TRBV5-4 few TRBD1 CASSLQGQGVRGYTF TGTGCCAGCAGCTTACAAGGACAGGGTGTGCGTGGCTACACCTTC
TRBJ1-2 TRBV5-4 . . CASSLGGMGPVSNYGYTF TGTGCCAGCAGCTTGGGAGGCATGGGTCCGGTATCAAACTATGGCTACACCTTC
TRBJ1-3 TRBV9 . . CASSVDSGKRSGNTIYF TGTGCCAGCAGCGTAGATTCGGGGAAACGCTCTGGAAACACCATATATTTT
TRBJ2-3 TRBV7-2 . TRBD1 CASSLGQGTFADTQYF TGTGCCAGCAGCCTAGGACAGGGGACTTTCGCAGATACGCAGTATTTT
TRBJ1-4 TRBV27 . . CASSLGGYQHEKLFF TGTGCCAGCAGCCTGGGAGGGTACCAGCATGAAAAACTGTTTTTT
TRBJ1-5 TRBV12-3/TRBV12-4 . TRBD1 CASSDGTGAKHF TGTGCCAGCAGTGATGGGACAGGTGCAAAGCATTTT
TRBJ1-5 TRBV21-1 . . CASSNPGLFSNQPQHF TGTGCCAGCAGCAACCCCGGACTTTTTAGCAATCAGCCCCAGCATTTT
TRBJ2-2 TRBV5-6 . . CASRSLESNTGELFF TGTGCCAGCAGATCCCTCGAGTCGAACACCGGGGAGCTGTTTTTT
TRBJ1-2 TRBV4-1 once . CASSPVNEDGYTF TGCGCCAGCAGCCCAGTCAACGAGGATGGCTACACCTTC
TRBJ1-2 TRBV2 . TRBD1 CARPGQGDGYTF TGTGCCAGGCCGGGACAGGGCGATGGCTACACCTTC
TRBJ2-2 TRBV5-1 . TRBD1 CASSGTGFTGELFF TGCGCCAGCAGCGGGACAGGGTTCACCGGGGAGCTGTTTTTT
TRBJ1-2 TRBV12-3/TRBV12-4 . . CASTERNYGYTF TGTGCCAGCACCGAGAGGAACTATGGCTACACCTTC
TRBJ2-3 TRBV11-2 . TRBD2 CASSLDPGRGDPTQYF TGTGCCAGCAGCTTAGATCCGGGGCGGGGGGATCCTACGCAGTATTTT
TRBJ1-1 TRBV5-1 . . CASSLRGSGMNTEAFF TGCGCCAGCAGCCTCAGAGGGTCGGGAATGAACACTGAAGCTTTCTTT
TRBJ1-1 TRBV1 once . CTSSQEEDEAFF TGCACCAGCAGCCAAGAGGAGGATGAAGCTTTCTTT
TRBJ2-1 TRBV2 . TRBD2 CASRPTQGSGGAYNEQFF TGTGCCAGCAGGCCCACCCAGGGGAGCGGGGGGGCCTACAATGAGCAGTTCTTC
TRBJ1-6 TRBV2 . . CASSRTGGAGNSPLHF TGTGCCAGCAGTCGAACGGGGGGGGCTGGTAATTCACCCCTCCACTTT
TRBJ2-1 TRBV6-4 . . CASSESTSNEQFF TGTGCCAGCAGTGAGTCGACTTCCAATGAGCAGTTCTTC
TRBJ2-1 TRBV7-2 . TRBD2 CASRGLAGGYNEQFF TGTGCCAGCAGGGGACTTGCGGGGGGCTACAATGAGCAGTTCTTC
TRBJ1-1 TRBV6-1 once . CASSEARGAPFF TGTGCCAGCAGTGAAGCGCGTGGGGCCCCTTTCTTT
TRBJ2-1 TRBV9 once TRBD2 CASSVGGGAYNEQFF TGTGCCAGCAGCGTAGGCGGGGGGGCGTACAATGAGCAGTTCTTC
TRBJ1-5 TRBV19 . . CASGYPGQSYSNQPQHF TGTGCCAGCGGATATCCAGGGCAGTCGTATAGCAATCAGCCCCAGCATTTT
TRBJ1-1 TRBV5-4 once . CASRPETGVGGTEAFF TGTGCCAGCAGGCCAGAGACGGGGGTCGGTGGCACTGAAGCTTTCTTT
TRBJ2-5 TRBV2 . . CASSDSRSSETQYF TGTGCCAGCAGTGATAGTCGCTCTTCCGAGACCCAGTACTTC
TRBJ2-6 TRBV2 . . CASSQSGANVLTF TGTGCCAGCAGCCAGTCTGGGGCCAACGTCCTGACTTTC
TRBJ1-1 TRBV4-1 . . CASSHNRGYTEAFF TGCGCCAGCAGCCATAATAGAGGGTACACTGAAGCTTTCTTT
TRBJ1-3 TRBV14 . . CASSHGQLSGNTIYF TGTGCCAGCAGCCACGGACAGCTCTCTGGAAACACCATATATTTT
TRBJ2-3 TRBV30 . . CAWMRFSTDTQYF TGTGCCTGGATGCGGTTTAGCACAGATACGCAGTATTTT
TRBJ1-5 TRBV12-5 once . CASGLVEGGVVSQPQHF TGTGCTAGTGGTTTGGTAGAGGGAGGGGTGGTGAGTCAGCCCCAGCATTTT
TRBJ1-2 TRBV11-2 . . CASSLRQTGYTF TGTGCCAGCAGCTTACGACAGACGGGCTACACCTTC